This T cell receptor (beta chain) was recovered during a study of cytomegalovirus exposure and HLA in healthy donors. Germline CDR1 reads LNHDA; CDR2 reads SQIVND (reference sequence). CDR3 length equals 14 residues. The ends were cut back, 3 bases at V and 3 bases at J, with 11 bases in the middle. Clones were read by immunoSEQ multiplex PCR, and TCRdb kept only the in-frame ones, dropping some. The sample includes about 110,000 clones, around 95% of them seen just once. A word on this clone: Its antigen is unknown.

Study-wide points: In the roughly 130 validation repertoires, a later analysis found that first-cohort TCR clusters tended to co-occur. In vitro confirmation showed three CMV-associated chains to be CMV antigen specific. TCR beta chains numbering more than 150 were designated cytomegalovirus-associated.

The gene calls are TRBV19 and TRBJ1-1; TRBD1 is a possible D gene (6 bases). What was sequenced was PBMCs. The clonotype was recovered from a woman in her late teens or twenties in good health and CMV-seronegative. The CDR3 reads CASSIWKGDTEAFF. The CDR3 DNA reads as TGTGCCAGTAGTATTTGGAAGGGGGACACTGAAGCTTTCTTT.